A single sample gave rise to the 9 T cell receptor beta chains below, sequenced in a study of cytomegalovirus exposure and HLA in healthy donors. In the PCR, 60 Vbeta and 13 Jbeta primers were used. Libraries were prepared by immunoSEQ multiplex PCR; TCRdb keeps only in-frame clonotypes and omits some of them. This sample has about 170,000 clones, with approximately 77% found just once. The material sequenced was PBMCs. The receptors stem from a male donor in good health and CMV-seronegative.

The chain combines TRBV18 with TRBJ1-1, with D unresolved. Trimming pared 2 bases from V and 1 base from J, leaving 8 bases between. In germline, CDR1 is KGHSH, CDR2 LQKENI. The CDR3 covers 14 residues. The CDR3 loop is CASSPGRANTEAFF. DNA for the CDR3: TGTGCCAGCTCACCAGGGAGGGCGAACACTGAAGCTTTCTTT.

The chain couples TRBV19 to TRBJ1-1; D is possibly TRBD1 (6 bases). The germline V and J ends were trimmed by 8 bases and 5 bases, with 21 bases remaining between them. The CDR3 runs 15 residues. CDR1 and CDR2 (germline): LNHDA, SQIVND (reference sequence). The CDR3 loop reads CASLQGLMALTEAFF. Here the CDR3 DNA reads TGTGCCAGTTTACAGGGTCTAATGGCTCTAACTGAAGCTTTCTTT.

This sequence joins TRBV5-5 and TRBJ2-5, with D perhaps TRBD2 (6 bases). The V end was cut by 3 bases, the J end by 5 bases, with 14 bases between. The CDR3 covers 14 residues. The germline gives CDR1 SGHKS, CDR2 YYEKEE (reference sequence). DNA of the CDR3: TGTGCCAGCAGCTGGGGCGCGGGATGGGAGACCCAGTACTTC. Translated, it gives CASSWGAGWETQYF.

The chain joins TRBV7-8 to TRBJ2-3, with 9 bases fitting TRBD1. This CDR3 has 16 amino acids. Germline loops: CDR1 SGHVS, CDR2 FQNEAQ. Unmatched junction bases numbered 9, after V lost 6 bases and J lost 2 bases. DNA for the CDR3: TGTGCCAGCAGTGGGCCCGGGACAGGGTACACAGATACGCAGTATTTT. Protein sequence: CASSGPGTGYTDTQYF.

This chain uses TRBV11-3 with TRBJ2-3, with D unclear. Germline CDR1 is SGHNT and CDR2 is YENEEA. CDR3 length: 13 residues. V lost 1 base to trimming and J lost 2 bases, with 4 bases between them. The CDR3 DNA follows: TGTGCCAGCAGCTTAGTTCTCACAGATACGCAGTATTTT. It is translated as CASSLVLTDTQYF. Looking up the rest from reference TRBV11-3 and TRBJ2-3 gives the full variable domain: EAGVVQSPRYKIIEKKQPVAFWCNPISGHNTLYWYLQNLGQGPELLIRYENEEAVDDSQLPKDRFSAERLKGVDSTLKIQPAELGDSAVYLCASSLVLTDTQYFGPGTRLTVL.

The chain is built from TRBV5-6 and TRBJ1-2; D remains unclear. CDR1 and CDR2 (germline): SGHDT, YYEEEE. The germline V and J ends were trimmed by 0 bases and 0 bases, with 15 bases remaining between them. The CDR3 has 17 amino acids. For the CDR3, the DNA is TGTGCCAGCAGCTTGGTTCTGCGCAACGCCGCTAACTATGGCTACACCTTC. It translates to CASSLVLRNAANYGYTF. Filled out from reference TRBV5-6 and TRBJ1-2, the complete variable domain reads DAGVTQSPTHLIKTRGQQVTLRCSPKSGHDTVSWYQQALGQGPQFIFQYYEEEERQRGNFPDRFSGHQFPNYSSELNVNALLLGDSALYLCASSLVLRNAANYGYTFGSGTRLTVV.

J is TRBJ2-4 and V is TRBV4-1; 11 bases line up with TRBD2. This CDR3 contains 19 residues. CDR1 is MGHRA, CDR2 YSYEKL, per germline. J lost 5 bases, V lost 0 bases, and 12 bases had no gene match. For the CDR3, the DNA is TGCGCCAGCAGCCAAGAACCCTCTAGCGGGAGGATGGGGGAAAACATTCAGTACTTC. This encodes CASSQEPSSGRMGENIQYF.

This chain connects TRBV5-1 to TRBJ2-3; 7 positions agree with TRBD1. Germline CDR1 and CDR2: SGHRS and YFSETQ. Trimming cost V 0 bases and J 1 base; bases outside gene matches: 2. The CDR3 runs 15 residues. CDR3 coding DNA: TGCGCCAGCAGCTTGGTCGGACAGGGCACAGATACGCAGTATTTT. Protein: CASSLVGQGTDTQYF.

V is TRBV6-1 and J is TRBJ2-3; D is unclear. In germline, CDR1 is MNHNS, CDR2 SASEGT. CDR3 length equals 13 residues. The V end was cut by 6 bases, the J end by 0 bases, with 7 bases between. The CDR3 sequence: CASRHASTDTQYF. The CDR3 region has the DNA TGTGCCAGCAGACACGCTAGCACAGATACGCAGTATTTT.